The rows below give T cell receptor beta chains drawn from one sample of a study of T cell repertoires in cytomegalovirus infection. Their specific antigens are unknown. TCRdb independently ran MiXCR on the reads; one entry per CDR3 protein. Counted here are a few hundred thousand distinct CDR3 sequences, under 45% occurring once; the ten biggest clones make up around 46%. The sequenced sample was cultured PBMCs, obtained from culture after CMV antigen stimulation. The receptor source for this set is a human donor in good health (CMV status not recorded). Some clones in this sample may be carry-over from other donors' samples. Each CDR3 is given with its conserved first and last residue.

cdr3_length v_call cdr3_aa
14 TRBV15 CATSRDLMADTQYF
13 TRBV7-2 CASSLRGESPLHF
14 TRBV7-6 CASRRTGGNNEQFF
16 TRBV5-3 CASSFPGTSGSNEQYF
14 TRBV12-3/TRBV12-4 CASSPSGTGIEQYF
15 TRBV6-1 CDQLPRDSTLYEQYF
15 TRBV4-1 CASSQPGQSAGGYTF
15 TRBV11-1 CASSPRLWGDTEAFF
16 TRBV7-9 CASSSNPQLRDNEQFF
15 TRBV7-2 CASTLRGGSYNEQFF
12 TRBV7-9 CASSPISGTQYF
14 TRBV11-3 CASSGQGLYSEQYF
18 TRBV19 CASSIDPPRLAGYVEQFF
13 TRBV7-6 CATAERTYNEQFF
13 TRBV25-1 CASSPQGDEKLFF
14 TRBV6-2/TRBV6-3 CASSQGGIQETQYF
13 TRBV7-2 CASSSGLGVTQYF
14 TRBV2 CASSGTSGGNEQFF
16 TRBV6-2/TRBV6-3 CASSYTLRRTFYEQCF
14 TRBV7-6 CASSLFWITGELFF
21 TRBV6-2/TRBV6-3 CASSYSPRRDSWEIAKNIQYF
15 TRBV20-1 CSARSPAGAVDEQFF
14 TRBV7-6 CASSHRQGDTEAFF
15 TRBV27 CASSLGTSYTYEQYF
15 TRBV14 CASSRLAGTTGELFF
14 TRBV27 CVTLSGQGDTEAFF
12 TRBV28 CASSFEGREQYF
14 TRBV6-5 CASYSGTGDTEAFF
15 TRBV7-2 CASSFTGHIVGELFF
15 TRBV7-8 CASKMDRGVRSAIYF
18 TRBV7-9 CASSLVVAGDPRYNEQFF
12 TRBV7-2 CASSLPGELLSF
16 TRBV7-3 CASSFEPGQEHRGYTF
14 TRBV27 CASSRGSPTRRAFF
15 TRBV12-3/TRBV12-4 CASSTRTGGYYEQYF
16 TRBV5-4 CASSFGEGLGRFGQYF
14 TRBV9 CASSANTGITEAFF
16 TRBV7-9 CASSSRTGMNTGELFF
15 TRBV7-2 CASSLGDATNEKLFF